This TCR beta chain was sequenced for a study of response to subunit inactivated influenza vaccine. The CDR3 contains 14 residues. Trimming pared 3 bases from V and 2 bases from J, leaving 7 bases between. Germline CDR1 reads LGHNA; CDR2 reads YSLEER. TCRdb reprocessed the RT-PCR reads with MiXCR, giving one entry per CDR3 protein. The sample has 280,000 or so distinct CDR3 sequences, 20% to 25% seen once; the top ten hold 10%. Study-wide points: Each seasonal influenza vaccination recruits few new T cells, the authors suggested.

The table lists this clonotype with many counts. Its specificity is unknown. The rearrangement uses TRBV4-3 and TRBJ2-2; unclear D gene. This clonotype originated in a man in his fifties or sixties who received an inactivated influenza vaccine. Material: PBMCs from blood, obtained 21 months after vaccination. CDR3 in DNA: TGCGCCAGCAGCCAGCCAAGCAACACCGGGGAGCTGTTTTTT. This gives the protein CASSQPSNTGELFF.